One sample yielded the 18 T cell receptor beta chains listed below, sequenced in a study of post-analysis software for immune sequencing data. Libraries were made from TCR beta cDNA, and they carried unique molecular identifiers. TCRdb re-derived calls from the PCR reads in MiXCR, one entry per CDR3 protein. The sample consists of roughly 670,000 distinct CDR3 sequences, around 64% of them appearing once. Study results and limitations: Patients used about five TRBV segments, including TRBV5-6, TRBV5-1 and TRBV20-1, more often than controls.

These receptors have no known antigen. Sequenced: blood. These TCRs come from a girl between 2 and 10 years old with multiple sclerosis.

Here the CDR3 reads CASSQRLRTSGGSYNEQFF. The CDR3 DNA follows: TGTGCCAGCAGCCAAAGACTCCGGACTAGCGGAGGCTCCTACAATGAGCAGTTCTTC. The V call is TRBV3-1, the J call TRBJ2-1; 10 nucleotides match TRBD2. The trim removed 2 bases at V and 0 bases at J, leaving 10 bases unmatched. In germline, CDR1 is LGHDT, CDR2 YNNKEL (reference sequence). The CDR3 sequence is 19 residues long.

The rearrangement joins TRBV6-5 to TRBJ2-1; D call uncertain. The germline V gene has CDR1 MNHEY and CDR2 SVGAGI. This CDR3 spans 16 amino acids. V was trimmed by 2 bases and J by 0 bases, leaving 11 bases between them. CDR3: CASSYLDWSSYNEQFF. Written as DNA, the CDR3 is TGTGCCAGCAGTTACCTTGACTGGAGCTCCTACAATGAGCAGTTCTTC.

The V gene is TRBV20-1, the J gene TRBJ2-5, with D perhaps TRBD1 or TRBD2 (5 bases each). The V and J ends lost 3 bases and 6 bases respectively, with 20 bases between them. This CDR3 spans 15 amino acids. Germline CDR1 is DFQATT and CDR2 is SNEGSKA (reference sequence). CDR3 region: CSAREPGPPTQTQYF. CDR3 nucleotides: TGCAGTGCTAGGGAACCGGGACCCCCGACGCAGACCCAGTACTTC.

The gene calls are TRBV29-1 and TRBJ2-5; D possibly corresponds to TRBD1 (6 bases). The J call is uncertain, as TRBJ2-7 better fits the DNA end. CDR3 size: 15 residues. Per the germline V gene, CDR1 is SQVTM and CDR2 is ANQGSEA. In DNA, the CDR3 is TGCAGCGCCGGCAGGGGTTGGGACGGCTCCTACGAGCAGTACTTC. Translation gives CSAGRGWDGSYEQYF.

Only a few counts were recorded for this clonotype. The chain joins TRBV20-1 to TRBJ2-1; TRBD1 matches at 7 bases. CDR3 size: 11 residues. The germline gives CDR1 DFQATT, CDR2 SNEGSKA (reference sequence). Unmatched junction bases numbered 0, after V lost 3 bases and J lost 7 bases. In DNA form, the CDR3 reads TGCAGTGCTAGGGACAGGAATGAGCAGTTCTTC. Translated: CSARDRNEQFF.

This rearrangement joins TRBV11-2 to TRBJ2-7, with D perhaps matching TRBD1 or TRBD2 (5 bases each). Per germline, CDR1 SGHAT and CDR2 FQNNGV. V lost 7 bases, J lost 2 bases, and 21 bases lay in between. The CDR3 runs 16 residues. The CDR3 sequence is CASTQPWGGLPYEQYF. CDR3 nucleotide sequence: TGTGCCAGCACCCAACCCTGGGGCGGGTTACCCTACGAGCAGTACTTC. Complete variable domain (other parts from reference TRBV11-2 and TRBJ2-7): EAGVAQSPRYKIIEKRQSVAFWCNPISGHATLYWYQQILGQGPKLLIQFQNNGVVDDSQLPKDRFSAERLKGVDSTLKIQPAKLEDSAVYLCASTQPWGGLPYEQYFGPGTRLTVT.

Here the CDR3 reads CASSDRASYQPQHF. The CDR3, as DNA: TGTGCCAGCAGCGACAGGGCAAGCTATCAGCCCCAGCATTTT. The gene calls are TRBV3-1 and TRBJ1-5, with 7 bases fitting TRBD1. CDR1 and CDR2 (germline): LGHDT, YNNKEL (reference sequence). This CDR3 contains 14 residues. V was pared by 5 bases and J by 5 bases, with 6 bases of the junction left unmatched.

This clonotype has only a few counts. This chain connects TRBV29-1 to TRBJ1-2, with a possible D match to TRBD1 (5 bases). The ends were cut back, 4 bases at V and 6 bases at J, with 18 bases in the middle. This CDR3 region has 14 residues. Germline CDR1 is SQVTM and CDR2 is ANQGSEA. CDR3 protein: CSVAPGLSHDGYTF. CDR3 sequence (DNA): TGCAGCGTTGCCCCGGGGCTCTCCCATGATGGCTACACCTTC.

The sample holds many counts of this clonotype. The rearrangement links TRBV29-1 to TRBJ2-2; no firm D call. Per the germline V gene, CDR1 is SQVTM and CDR2 is ANQGSEA. The CDR3 has 13 residues. V dropped 2 bases and J dropped 1 base, with 5 bases sitting between them. CDR3 in DNA: TGCAGCGTTGAACAGGAGAACACCGGGGAGCTGTTTTTT. Encoded protein: CSVEQENTGELFF.

This clonotype was observed once. V is TRBV7-2 and J is TRBJ2-1; no clear D. The CDR3 totals 16 residues. V was trimmed by 2 bases and J by 5 bases, leaving 16 bases between them. Germline V gene lookup returns CDR1 SGHTA and CDR2 FQGNSA. CDR3 nucleotide sequence: TGTGCCAGCAGCTTACAGCTACGGATCTCAAACAATGAGCAGTTCTTC. This sequence encodes CASSLQLRISNNEQFF. The whole variable domain, filled in from reference TRBV7-2 and TRBJ2-1, reads GAGVSQSPSNKVTEKGKDVELRCDPISGHTALYWYRQSLGQGLEFLIYFQGNSAPDKSGLPSDRFSAERTGGSVSTLTIQRTQQEDSAVYLCASSLQLRISNNEQFFGPGTRLTVL.

The V call is TRBV10-3, the J call TRBJ1-1; the D gene is possibly TRBD1 (5 bases). This CDR3 region has 16 residues. Looked up from germline, CDR1 is ENHRY and CDR2 is SYGVKD. Trimming removed 0 bases at V and 1 base at J, with 12 bases between. The CDR3 DNA reads TGTGCCATCAGTGAGTCGAATGGAAGGGGGAACACTGAAGCTTTCTTT. The encoded protein is CAISESNGRGNTEAFF.

The rearrangement uses TRBV7-9 and TRBJ2-1; D unresolved. Gene TRBJ2-7 matches the end of the DNA better, so the J call may be wrong. The CDR3 has 16 amino acids. CDR1 and CDR2 (germline): SEHNR, FQNEAQ (reference sequence). In DNA, the CDR3 is TGTGCCAGCAGCCCTCGGACGGAGTTGCCCTACAATGAGCAGTACTTC. Its protein product is CASSPRTELPYNEQYF.

The chain carries TRBV15 and TRBJ2-3; TRBD2 might be the D (5 bases). V lost 1 base and J 6 bases, leaving 5 bases between the germline ends. The CDR3 runs 12 residues. The germline V gene encodes CDR1 LNHNV and CDR2 YYDKDF (reference sequence). The CDR3 loop is CATSRGGDTQYF. The CDR3 region has the DNA TGTGCCACCAGCAGAGGCGGGGATACGCAGTATTTT. The variable domain in full, with the rest retrieved from reference TRBV15 and TRBJ2-3, is DAMVIQNPRYQVTQFGKPVTLSCSQTLNHNVMYWYQQKSSQAPKLLFHYYDKDFNNEADTPDNFQSRRPNTSFCFLDIRSPGLGDTAMYLCATSRGGDTQYFGPGTRLTVL.

The chain combines TRBV12-3 or TRBV12-4 with TRBJ2-7, with TRBD2 identical over 12 bases. The J call could be wrong; TRBJ2-5 is a better fit for the DNA end. The CDR3 loop spans 15 amino acids. CDR3 loop: CASSFLAGGLETQYF. The CDR3 nucleotides are TGTGCCAGCAGTTTCCTAGCGGGAGGGCTAGAGACCCAGTACTTC.

The J gene is TRBJ2-1, the V gene TRBV4-1; D unresolved. This CDR3 comprises 16 residues. V was trimmed by 0 bases and J by 3 bases, leaving 12 bases between them. CDR1 is MGHRA, CDR2 YSYEKL, per germline. The CDR3 is CASSQESVPFYNEQFF. CDR3 bases: TGCGCCAGCAGCCAAGAGTCTGTCCCGTTCTACAATGAGCAGTTCTTC.

The chain carries TRBV6-6 and TRBJ1-4, with 7 bases identical to TRBD1. CDR1 and CDR2 from the germline V gene are MNHNY and SVGAGI (reference sequence). The CDR3 totals 15 residues. Trimming removed 7 bases from V and 0 bases from J; junction bases left unmatched: 5. CDR3 amino acids: CASTGDRATNEKLFF. CDR3 sequence (DNA): TGTGCCAGCACGGGAGACAGGGCAACTAATGAAAAACTGTTTTTT.

The rearrangement joins TRBV7-6 to TRBJ2-5; perhaps TRBD2 as D (6 bases). The J call is in doubt because the DNA end fits TRBJ2-7 better. The CDR3 runs to 16 residues. Looked up from germline, CDR1 is SGHVS and CDR2 is FNYEAQ. CDR3 DNA sequence: TGTGCCAGCAGCTCATACCGGGTCCGGGGGAGCTACGAGCAGTACTTC. It encodes CASSSYRVRGSYEQYF.

The chain links TRBV12-3 or TRBV12-4 to TRBJ2-4, with 9 nucleotides matching TRBD1. CDR3 length equals 16 residues. V was clipped by 6 bases and J by 4 bases; unmatched bases: 10. For the CDR3, the DNA is TGTGCCAGCAGCTCCGGGACAGGGTCAGCTAAAAACATTCAGTACTTC. Amino acid sequence: CASSSGTGSAKNIQYF.